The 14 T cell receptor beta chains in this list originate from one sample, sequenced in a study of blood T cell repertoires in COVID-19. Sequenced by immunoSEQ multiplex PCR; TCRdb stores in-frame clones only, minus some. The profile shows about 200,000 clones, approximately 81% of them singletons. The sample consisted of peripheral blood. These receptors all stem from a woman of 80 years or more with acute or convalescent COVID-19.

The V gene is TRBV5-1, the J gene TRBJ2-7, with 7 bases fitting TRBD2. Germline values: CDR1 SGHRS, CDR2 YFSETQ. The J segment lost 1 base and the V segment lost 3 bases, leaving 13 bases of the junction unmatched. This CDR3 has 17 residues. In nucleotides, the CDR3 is TGCGCCAGCAGCTCCTCCCTCGGGGTAGCGGGTTCCTACGAGCAGTACTTC. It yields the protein CASSSSLGVAGSYEQYF.

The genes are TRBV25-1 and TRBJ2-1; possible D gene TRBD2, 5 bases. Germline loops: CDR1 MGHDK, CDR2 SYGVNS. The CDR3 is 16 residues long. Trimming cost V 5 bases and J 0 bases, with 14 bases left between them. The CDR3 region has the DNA TGTGCCAGCAGTTCTCCTCGCGGGCTCTCCTACAATGAGCAGTTCTTC. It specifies CASSSPRGLSYNEQFF.

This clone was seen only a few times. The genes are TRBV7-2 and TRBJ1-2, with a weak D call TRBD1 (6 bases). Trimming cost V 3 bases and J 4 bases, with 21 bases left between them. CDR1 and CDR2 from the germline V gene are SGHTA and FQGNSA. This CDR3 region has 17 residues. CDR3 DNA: TGTGCCAGCAGCTTCAACAGGGTCCCCACAATACCCTATGGCTACACCTTC. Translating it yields CASSFNRVPTIPYGYTF. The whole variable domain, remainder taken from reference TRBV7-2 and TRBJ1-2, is GAGVSQSPSNKVTEKGKDVELRCDPISGHTALYWYRQSLGQGLEFLIYFQGNSAPDKSGLPSDRFSAERTGGSVSTLTIQRTQQEDSAVYLCASSFNRVPTIPYGYTFGSGTRLTVV.

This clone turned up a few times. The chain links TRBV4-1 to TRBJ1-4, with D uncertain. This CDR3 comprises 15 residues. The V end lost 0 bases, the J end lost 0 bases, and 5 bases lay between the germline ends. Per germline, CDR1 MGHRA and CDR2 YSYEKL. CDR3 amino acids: CASSQEAATNEKLFF. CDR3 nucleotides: TGCGCCAGCAGCCAAGAGGCTGCAACTAATGAAAAACTGTTTTTT.

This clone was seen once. The CDR3 loop is CASSFGGQETQYF. In DNA form, the CDR3 reads TGTGCCAGCAGTTTCGGGGGCCAAGAGACCCAGTACTTC. V is TRBV27 and J is TRBJ2-5, with D possibly matching TRBD2 (6 bases). Germline CDR1 and CDR2: MNHEY and SMNVEV (reference sequence). CDR3 length equals 13 residues. With 3 bases removed from V and 1 base from J, the gap between germline ends came to 6 bases.

The CDR3 sequence is CASSDEAGKFF. In DNA, the CDR3 is TGTGCCAGCAGTGATGAAGCAGGGAAGTTCTTC. The V gene is TRBV2, the J gene TRBJ2-1; possible D gene TRBD1, 5 bases. This CDR3 is built from 11 residues. V gave up 3 bases and J gave up 14 bases, with 11 bases separating them. CDR1 SNHLY and CDR2 FYNNEI come from the germline V gene.

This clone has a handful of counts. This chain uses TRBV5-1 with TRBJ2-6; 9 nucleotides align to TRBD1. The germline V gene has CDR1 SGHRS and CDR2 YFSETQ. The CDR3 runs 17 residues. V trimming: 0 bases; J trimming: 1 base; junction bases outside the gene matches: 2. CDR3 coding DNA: TGCGCCAGCAGCTTGGCGGGGACAGGGTCTGGGGCCAACGTCCTGACTTTC. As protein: CASSLAGTGSGANVLTF.

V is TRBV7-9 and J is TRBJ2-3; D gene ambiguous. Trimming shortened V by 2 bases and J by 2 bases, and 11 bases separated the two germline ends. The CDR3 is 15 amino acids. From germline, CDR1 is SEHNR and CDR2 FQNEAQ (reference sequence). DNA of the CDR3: TGTGCCAGCAGCTTACTTTATTCGTACACAGATACGCAGTATTTT. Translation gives CASSLLYSYTDTQYF.

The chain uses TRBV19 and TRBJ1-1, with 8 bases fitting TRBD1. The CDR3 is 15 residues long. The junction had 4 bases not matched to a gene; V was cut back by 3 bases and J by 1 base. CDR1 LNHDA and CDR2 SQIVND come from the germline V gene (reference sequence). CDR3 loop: CASSMQGAANTEAFF. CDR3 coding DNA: TGTGCCAGTAGTATGCAGGGGGCAGCGAACACTGAAGCTTTCTTT.

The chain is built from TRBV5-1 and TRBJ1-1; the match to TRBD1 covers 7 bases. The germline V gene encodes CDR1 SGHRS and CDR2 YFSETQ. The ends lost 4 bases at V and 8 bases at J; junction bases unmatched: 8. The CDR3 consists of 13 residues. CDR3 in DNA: TGCGCCAGCAGCATAACTTCAGGGGGGGAAGCTTTCTTT. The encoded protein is CASSITSGGEAFF. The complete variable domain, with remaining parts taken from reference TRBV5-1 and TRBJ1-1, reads KAGVTQTPRYLIKTRGQQVTLSCSPISGHRSVSWYQQTPGQGLQFLFEYFSETQRNKGNFPGRFSGRQFSNSRSEMNVSTLELGDSALYLCASSITSGGEAFFGQGTRLTVV.

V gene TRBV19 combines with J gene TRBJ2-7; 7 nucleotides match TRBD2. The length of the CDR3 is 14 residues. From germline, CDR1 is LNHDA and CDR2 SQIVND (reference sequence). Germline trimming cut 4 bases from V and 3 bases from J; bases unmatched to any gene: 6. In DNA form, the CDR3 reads TGTGCCAGTAGTAGGACTAGATCTTTCTACGAGCAGTACTTC. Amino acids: CASSRTRSFYEQYF.

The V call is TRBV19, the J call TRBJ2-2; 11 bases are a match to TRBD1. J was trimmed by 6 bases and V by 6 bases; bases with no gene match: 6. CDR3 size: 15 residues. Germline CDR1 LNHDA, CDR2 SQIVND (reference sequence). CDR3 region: CASRTGQGVAGELFF. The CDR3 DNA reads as TGTGCCAGTAGAACGGGACAGGGGGTGGCCGGGGAGCTGTTTTTT.

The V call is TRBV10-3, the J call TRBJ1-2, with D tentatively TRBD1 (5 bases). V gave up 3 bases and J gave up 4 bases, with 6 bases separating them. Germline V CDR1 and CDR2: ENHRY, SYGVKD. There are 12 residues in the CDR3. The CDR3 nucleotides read TGTGCCATCAGTGACGACAGCTATGGCTACACCTTC. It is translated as CAISDDSYGYTF.

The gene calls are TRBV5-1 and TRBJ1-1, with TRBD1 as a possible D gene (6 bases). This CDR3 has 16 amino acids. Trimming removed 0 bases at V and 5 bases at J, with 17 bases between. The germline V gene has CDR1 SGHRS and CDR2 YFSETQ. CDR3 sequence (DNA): TGCGCCAGCAGCTTGGGAGAGTCGAGGCAGGGGACTGAAGCTTTCTTT. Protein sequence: CASSLGESRQGTEAFF.